This TCR beta chain originates from a study of CD8+ T cells in alopecia areata (dated by TCRdb to about 2018). Study-wide context: Treated patients were enrolled in an open-label pilot trial of oral tofacitinib, 5 to 10 mg twice daily, for moderate-to-severe alopecia areata. TCRbeta CDR3 regions were amplified by immunoSEQ multiplex PCR with 35 Vbeta forward and 13 Jbeta reverse primers. Tofacitinib was administered for 6 to 18 months, and 6 months of follow-up off drug were then conducted to assess delayed response and recurrence. The study used high-throughput TCRbeta sequencing to examine T cell clonal expansion in alopecia areata, in both the C3H/HeJ mouse model and human patients. The RNA source kit depended on sample type: the PAXgene miRNA kit for fixed scalp, the miRNeasy kit for PBMCs, and the RNeasy kit for mouse skin. Scalp clonality was compared across normal scalp (n=4), patchy alopecia areata scalp (n=8), and alopecia totalis/universalis scalp (n=8). Biopsies were taken from tofacitinib-treated patients at baseline and at 4 and 24 weeks of treatment, and a later scalp biopsy was taken in several of the tofacitinib-treated patients. Scalp tissue and sorted CD4+ and CD8+ peripheral blood T cells from patchy and totalis/universalis alopecia areata patients and from healthy controls were covered by human TCRbeta sequencing. Findings and caveats that apply to the study as a whole: Unlike mouse skin, where gammadelta T cells dominate, normal human skin contains resident alphabeta T cells that get sequenced too, which complicates analysis of the scalp TCR repertoire. Shared TCR sequences between patients were less evident than in mice, which may be partly attributable to HLA diversity in the patient population. Compared with normal scalp, lesional scalp had higher clonality and more expanded CD8+ clones, particularly in alopecia totalis/universalis, a pattern that suggests antigenic drive.

Of note for this clone: The antigen it binds to is not known. No quality values exist for individual bases; no much larger clone is one base distant.

The germline V gene yields MNHEY for CDR1 and SVGAGI for CDR2. V is clipped by 8 bases and J by 1 base, and the sequence between their germline boundaries is 11 bases long. From the cysteine up to the phenylalanine, the CDR3 has a length of 14 residues. Only the CDR3 portion is preserved as DNA: 42 bases, with reading frame beginning at the first base. Libraries were constructed by the immunoSEQ multiplex PCR assay. For TCR sequencing, RNA was extracted from every sample and reverse transcribed into cDNA to serve as template. First-strand cDNA was synthesized with SuperScript III using a 2:1 mix of oligo-dT and random hexamers. Amplification bias was assessed with a synthetic immune receptor repertoire, and residual bias was removed computationally. Concerning the study's data processing: Raw reads were preprocessed to remove errors, and CDR3 was defined by IMGT conventions from the conserved cysteine to phenylalanine. Clonality was computed by normalizing Shannon entropy by log2 of the number of productive unique TCRs and subtracting the result from 1. Whether each scalp clone was CD4 or CD8 was inferred by checking scalp TCRbeta sequences against the CD4 and CD8 repertoires from sorted blood. The source is immuneACCESS, and TCRdb retained only in-frame sequences with V and J called. Part of the clones is not carried over; for the studies checked, unresolved V genes explain less than half of this, and the remainder is unexplained. The V and J calls and clone size were taken over from that table, and D and trimming were inferred from the DNA. This sample comprises over 200,000 clones, around 62% of them detected only once. The top ten constitute approximately 0.5% of the sample.

The time point label here, explained by the study, means: baseline before oral tofacitinib. Lesional scalp punch biopsies and peripheral blood were obtained from alopecia areata patients. PBMCs were separated by density centrifugation and stained for CD3, CD4 and CD8, after which CD4+ and CD8+ T cells were sorted on a FACSAria. Material: CD4+ T cells sorted from blood, obtained at week 0. The sequence is built from TRBV6-5 and TRBJ1-4; the D gene is not confidently resolved. The clonotype was recovered from a human donor with alopecia areata. DNA sequence: TGTGCCAGCGCCTCCTCCCGAACTAATGAAAAACTGTTTTTT. This sequence encodes CASASSRTNEKLFF.